Listed below are T cell receptor beta chains from one sample, sequenced in a study of blood T cell repertoires in COVID-19. Produced via immunoSEQ multiplex PCR; TCRdb's table is partial and in-frame only. The sample consists of 150,000 or so clones, 70% to 90% of them appearing once. Sequenced: peripheral blood. The receptors derive from a middle-aged man who had recovered from COVID-19. Both conserved end residues are part of each CDR3. Expanded clones are given a class, and other clones once, few, many or no size at all.

>17|TRBJ2-7|NA|TRBV4-1
CASSQRIGTGTTYEQYF
>12|TRBJ1-2|NA|TRBV29-1
CSVAGTNYGYTF
>13|TRBJ2-7|NA|TRBV12-3/TRBV12-4
CASSLSAPYEQYF
>13|TRBJ2-5|NA|TRBV5-4
CASSGPGGETQYF
>12|TRBJ2-2|once|TRBV5-1
CASSLLNGELFF
>15|TRBJ1-2|NA|TRBV6-2/TRBV6-3
CASSYPTPANYGYTF
>15|TRBJ1-3|NA|TRBV5-1
CASSLLGGEGNTIYF
>15|TRBJ2-3|once|TRBV2
CASMGRFPRRDTQYF
>13|TRBJ2-7|NA|TRBV12-3/TRBV12-4
CASSWSSNHEQYF
>15|TRBJ2-7|NA|TRBV28
CASSLSGGIDYEQYF
>15|TRBJ2-7|NA|TRBV4-2
CASSWRLAGGAEQYF
>13|TRBJ2-7|NA|TRBV9
CASSVTGTYEQYF
>14|TRBJ2-1|once|TRBV28
CASSSLSSYNEQFF
>14|TRBJ1-6|once|TRBV11-3
CASSIRTGDSPLHF
>15|TRBJ2-3|NA|TRBV2
CASCLGTGRDDTQYF
>13|TRBJ2-7|NA|TRBV13
CASSSGGYYEQYF
>12|TRBJ1-2|NA|TRBV2
CASKSSGDGYTF
>14|TRBJ1-1|NA|TRBV7-9
CASSSDRGNTEAFF
>15|TRBJ1-1|NA|TRBV11-3
CASSPPWSGDIEAFF
>13|TRBJ1-1|NA|TRBV12-3/TRBV12-4
CASSLARGAEAFF
>15|TRBJ1-2|NA|TRBV19
CASWEAGGGKPGYTF
>11|TRBJ1-4|NA|TRBV14
CASSQGQGGFF
>15|TRBJ2-5|NA|TRBV2
CASSEARREEETQYF
>12|TRBJ2-3|NA|TRBV6-2/TRBV6-3
CASSPPGVTQYF
>14|TRBJ2-1|NA|TRBV19
CASSIRGQGYEQFF
>14|TRBJ2-1|medium-sized|TRBV3-1/TRBV3-2
CASSPSGRYNEQFF
>17|TRBJ2-5|NA|TRBV15
CATSTRRMGQGGETQYF
>12|TRBJ1-1|once|TRBV19
CASSIRNTEAFF
>15|TRBJ2-3|NA|TRBV7-2
CASSFLAGGRDTQYF
>12|TRBJ2-1|NA|TRBV11-3
CASSLGPREQFF
>14|TRBJ2-2|NA|TRBV7-7
CASSLEWRTGELFF
>14|TRBJ2-1|NA|TRBV19
CASSILAGGNEQFF
>15|TRBJ2-5|NA|TRBV20-1
CSACGLAGNQETQYF
>15|TRBJ2-6|NA|TRBV30
CAWRRVGSGANVLTF
>17|TRBJ1-2|once|TRBV27
CASSLYATGGFSYGYTF
>16|TRBJ2-4|few|TRBV4-1
CASSPEMGLAKNIQYF
>13|TRBJ1-6|NA|TRBV30
CAWGRDSGSPLHF
>15|TRBJ2-2|NA|TRBV15
CATSRGGQGQVELFF